The 8 T cell receptor beta chains given below trace back to one sample, sequenced in a study of blood T cell repertoires in COVID-19. Sequenced by immunoSEQ multiplex PCR; TCRdb stores in-frame clones only, minus some. The profile shows roughly 100,000 clones, 82% of them singletons. The sequencing input was peripheral blood. The receptors were sampled from a man between 65 and 85 years old with acute or convalescent COVID-19.

The chain recombines TRBV4-1 with TRBJ1-3, with D uncertain. Germline CDR1 MGHRA, CDR2 YSYEKL. Between the trimmed V and J ends, which lost 1 base and 4 bases, there was a span of 11 bases. This CDR3 is built from 15 residues. The CDR3 DNA reads as TGCGCCAGCAGCCAAGTCGATACAGCAGGAAACACCATATATTTT. It translates to CASSQVDTAGNTIYF.

The chain recombines TRBV15 with TRBJ2-1, with 10 bases that match TRBD2. Germline V lookup: CDR1 LNHNV, CDR2 YYDKDF (reference sequence). This CDR3 is 16 amino acids long. After removal of 1 base from V and 5 bases from J, the junction contained 5 bases not matched to a gene. CDR3 sequence: CATSRGRTSGNNEQFF. Here the CDR3 DNA reads TGTGCCACCAGCAGAGGTCGGACTAGCGGCAACAATGAGCAGTTCTTC.

This clone showed up just once. V is TRBV2 and J is TRBJ2-1, with D maybe TRBD2 (5 bases). V lost 2 bases and J 6 bases, leaving 14 bases between the germline ends. The CDR3 is 15 residues long. Looked up from germline, CDR1 is SNHLY and CDR2 is FYNNEI. This chain's CDR3 is CASSEFSVGRNEQFF. In DNA form, the CDR3 reads TGTGCCAGCAGTGAATTTAGCGTAGGTCGCAATGAGCAGTTCTTC.

This clone was counted once. The chain couples TRBV6-4 to TRBJ1-3, with 10 bases aligning to TRBD1. The germline CDR1 and CDR2 sequences are MRHNA and SNTAGT. CDR3 size: 18 residues. Trimming at V came to 2 bases and at J to 1 base, leaving 8 bases not matched to a gene. The CDR3 region is CASSDRDRGLASGNTIYF. CDR3 bases: TGTGCCAGCAGTGACCGGGACAGGGGTTTAGCTTCTGGAAACACCATATATTTT.

The gene calls are TRBV7-9 and TRBJ1-1; 7 nucleotides match TRBD1. CDR3 length: 15 amino acids. Germline loops: CDR1 SEHNR, CDR2 FQNEAQ (reference sequence). V lost 5 bases to trimming and J lost 3 bases; unmatched junction nucleotides: 9. CDR3 residues: CASSPQVTGDTEAFF. CDR3 in DNA: TGTGCCAGCAGCCCGCAGGTTACAGGGGACACTGAAGCTTTCTTT.

This clone is a singleton in its sample. The chain carries TRBV29-1 and TRBJ2-2, with 13 bases identical to TRBD2. The CDR3 runs to 18 residues. J was trimmed by 6 bases and V by 0 bases; bases with no gene match: 10. Germline CDR1 reads SQVTM; CDR2 reads ANQGSEA. The CDR3 loop is CSVEDRRTSGSLAGELFF. Here the CDR3 DNA reads TGCAGCGTTGAAGACCGGAGGACTAGCGGGAGTCTCGCCGGGGAGCTGTTTTTT.

The V gene is TRBV29-1, the J gene TRBJ2-5; a weak D match, TRBD1 (5 bases). This CDR3 comprises 12 residues. The V end lost 7 bases, the J end lost 5 bases, and 14 bases lay between the germline ends. Germline CDR1 and CDR2: SQVTM and ANQGSEA. CDR3 in amino acids: CSAGRGTETQYF. The CDR3 nucleotides read TGCAGCGCTGGAAGGGGAACGGAGACCCAGTACTTC.

J is TRBJ2-2 and V is TRBV7-9; D gene ambiguous. The germline gives CDR1 SEHNR, CDR2 FQNEAQ (reference sequence). The V end lost 6 bases, the J end lost 1 base, and 12 bases lay between the germline ends. The CDR3 loop spans 15 amino acids. The CDR3 bases are TGTGCCAGCAGTTCCGGAGTTATGAACACCGGGGAGCTGTTTTTT. Its protein is CASSSGVMNTGELFF.